A single sample is the source of the 32 T cell receptor beta chains below, sequenced in a study of molecular identifiers for immune sequencing clone quantification (dated by TCRdb to the late 2010s). Libraries came from PCR. Sequencing relied on an Illumina HiSeq 4000. TCRdb trimmed the raw reads at Q25, called clones with MiXCR and kept productive beta chains. One record per CDR3 amino acid sequence lists the most common genes and DNA. For this sample the table gives 600,000 to 650,000 distinct CDR3 sequences, of which 15% to 20% were detected only once. The ten largest clones take up around 0.86% of the sample. The material sequenced was naive CD8+ T cells from blood, with Jurkat cell RNA spiked in. In light of the paper, this sample's cell subset or site label describes: FACS-sorted CD8+CD4-CCR7+CD45RA+ naive T cells. Receptors originate from a human donor in good health. Some libraries in this study had Jurkat cell RNA spiked in.

This clonotype has at least ten counts. The V call is TRBV30, the J call TRBJ1-1; D unclear. This CDR3 is built from 12 residues. Trimming stripped 2 bases from V and 4 bases from J, with 8 bases between. Germline CDR1 GTSNPN, CDR2 SVGIG (reference sequence). CDR3 loop: CAWSLAFTEAFF. The CDR3 coding sequence is TGTGCCTGGAGTCTCGCGTTCACTGAAGCTTTCTTT.

This clonotype has ten or more counts. The chain joins TRBV5-4 to TRBJ2-3; 8 bases align to TRBD1. Germline assignment: CDR1 SGHNT and CDR2 YYREEE (reference sequence). This CDR3 is 17 amino acids long. Unmatched junction bases numbered 10, after V lost 0 bases and J lost 4 bases. For the CDR3, the DNA is TGTGCCAGCAGCTTGGCCATAGGACAGGGTTGGTCAGATACGCAGTATTTT. This translates into CASSLAIGQGWSDTQYF. Looking up the rest from reference TRBV5-4 and TRBJ2-3 gives the full variable domain: ETGVTQSPTHLIKTRGQQVTLRCSSQSGHNTVSWYQQALGQGPQFIFQYYREEENGRGNFPPRFSGLQFPNYSSELNVNALELDDSALYLCASSLAIGQGWSDTQYFGPGTRLTVL.

This clonotype was counted at least ten times. The chain carries TRBV30 and TRBJ2-1; D is unresolved. From germline, CDR1 is GTSNPN and CDR2 SVGIG (reference sequence). This CDR3 contains 12 residues. V was trimmed by 3 bases and J by 4 bases, leaving 7 bases between them. The CDR3 sequence is CAWSLAYNEQFF. The CDR3 coding sequence is TGTGCCTGGAGCCTCGCTTACAATGAGCAGTTCTTC.

This clonotype has a count of ten or more. This chain connects TRBV27 to TRBJ2-6, with D maybe TRBD2 (6 bases). The CDR3 is 17 residues long. Per the germline V gene, CDR1 is MNHEY and CDR2 is SMNVEV (reference sequence). The V and J ends lost 2 bases and 0 bases respectively, with 11 bases between them. The DNA for the CDR3 is TGTGCCAGCAGTTTAGGGGGGAGCTACTCTGGGGCCAACGTCCTGACTTTC. Residues: CASSLGGSYSGANVLTF.

This clonotype showed up just a few times. The chain uses TRBV12-3 or TRBV12-4 and TRBJ2-5; D unresolved. V was clipped by 9 bases and J by 4 bases, with 12 bases between them. The CDR3 covers 12 residues. CDR3 region: CASSARAETQYF. CDR3 nucleotide sequence: TGTGCCAGTTCGGCTAGGGCAGAGACCCAGTACTTC.

This clonotype was counted ten times or more. The chain couples TRBV6-2 or TRBV6-3 to TRBJ1-5, with D tentatively TRBD1 (5 bases). The germline CDR1 and CDR2 sequences are MNHEY and SVGEGT. The CDR3 sequence is 15 residues long. V lost 8 bases to trimming and J lost 0 bases, with 14 bases between them. CDR3 protein: CASRWTTDSNQPQHF. The CDR3 bases are TGTGCCAGCCGATGGACAACTGATAGCAATCAGCCCCAGCATTTT.

On this clonotype: At one of its ends the junction is not consistent with the germline gene, which may arise from a read error. The genes are TRBV12-3 or TRBV12-4 and TRBJ1-1, with D possibly matching TRBD1 (5 bases). CDR3 length: 17 residues. CDR3 bases: TGTGCCAGCACTTTAGCCCAGGGTATGGACTGGAACACTGAAGCTTTCTTT. Protein: CASTLAQGMDWNTEAFF.

Many counts were recorded for this clonotype. This chain connects TRBV6-2 or TRBV6-3 to TRBJ1-1; D unclear. Per the germline V gene, CDR1 is MNHEY and CDR2 is SVGEGT. Trimming pared 7 bases from V and 0 bases from J, leaving 12 bases between. There are 14 residues in the CDR3. CDR3 DNA: TGTGCCAGCACTTTCTTGGGGATGAACACTGAAGCTTTCTTT. This codes for CASTFLGMNTEAFF.

This rearrangement joins TRBV19 to TRBJ1-6, with D perhaps matching TRBD1 (5 bases). CDR3 size: 15 residues. V was cut by 5 bases and J by 6 bases, with 14 bases left in between. CDR1 is LNHDA and CDR2 is SQIVND in the germline V gene (reference sequence). CDR3 coding DNA: TGTGCCAGTAGTGTGGGAGACGGGGGTAATTCACCCCTCCACTTT. As protein: CASSVGDGGNSPLHF.

About this clonotype itself: Just one base apart from a much larger clone, this may be a read error. V gene TRBV29-1 combines with J gene TRBJ2-7; the match to TRBD1 covers 9 bases. Germline assignment: CDR1 SQVTM and CDR2 ANQGSEA. The CDR3 runs 13 residues. Trimming at V came to 4 bases and at J to 7 bases, leaving 8 bases not matched to a gene. This chain's CDR3 is CSVGRVGQGEQYF. CDR3 coding DNA: TGCAGCGTTGGACGAGTGGGACAGGGTGAGCAGTACTTC.

With respect to this clonotype: With a much larger clone just one base away, this may be a read error. This chain connects TRBV7-6 to TRBJ2-1; 8 nucleotides align to TRBD1. This CDR3 is built from 16 residues. V lost 2 bases, J lost 1 base, and 4 bases stayed unmatched. Germline V lookup: CDR1 SGHVS, CDR2 FNYEAQ. In nucleotides, the CDR3 is TGTGCCAGCAGCTTATCCGGGACAGGTTCCTACAATGAGCAGTTCTTC. It codes for CASSLSGTGSYNEQFF.

This clonotype was counted ten times or more. The CDR3 coding sequence is TGCAGCGTTGTACAGAGCTCCTACGAGCAGTACTTC. This sequence encodes CSVVQSSYEQYF. This chain joins TRBV29-1 and TRBJ2-7, with D unresolved. CDR3 length: 12 residues. From germline, CDR1 is SQVTM and CDR2 ANQGSEA. Trimming stripped 4 bases from V and 0 bases from J, with 7 bases between.

This clonotype was found many times. V usage is TRBV5-4 and J usage is TRBJ1-4; unclear D gene. Trimming stripped 0 bases from V and 6 bases from J, with 9 bases between. Germline CDR1 is SGHNT and CDR2 is YYREEE (reference sequence). The CDR3 loop spans 14 amino acids. CDR3 residues: CASSLDSRHEKLFF. The CDR3 DNA reads TGTGCCAGCAGCTTGGACAGCCGGCATGAAAAACTGTTTTTT.

This clonotype was seen at least ten times. V gene TRBV18 combines with J gene TRBJ1-2, with D hard to call. This CDR3 region has 15 residues. Germline assignment: CDR1 KGHSH and CDR2 LQKENI. Trimming cost V 0 bases and J 1 base, with 9 bases left between them. The CDR3 spells CASSPPYGDNYGYTF. The DNA for the CDR3 is TGTGCCAGCTCACCACCTTACGGAGATAACTATGGCTACACCTTC.

This clonotype was detected ten times or more. This chain connects TRBV29-1 to TRBJ2-5, with D tentatively TRBD1 or TRBD2 (5 bases each). The V and J ends lost 6 bases and 1 base respectively, with 12 bases between them. Germline CDR1 and CDR2: SQVTM and ANQGSEA. The CDR3 loop spans 13 amino acids. Here the CDR3 DNA reads TGCAGCGTCCCAGGGACGGCCCAAGAGACCCAGTACTTC. Translating it yields CSVPGTAQETQYF.

This clonotype was detected only once. A much bigger clone sits one base away, suggesting this may be a read error. The chain employs TRBV15 and TRBJ1-6; possibly TRBD1 for D (6 bases). V dropped 3 bases and J dropped 4 bases, with 10 bases sitting between them. This CDR3 contains 15 residues. Germline CDR1 reads LNHNV; CDR2 reads YYDKDF (reference sequence). CDR3 sequence (DNA): TGTGCCACCAGCAGTGGGGGCGGGTATAATTCACCCCTCCACTTT. Translating it yields CATSSGGGYNSPLHF.

This clonotype was seen a handful of times. A much larger clone differs from this one at a single base, so this may be a read error. The V gene is TRBV7-9, the J gene TRBJ2-2; possibly TRBD1 for D (6 bases). Per germline, CDR1 SEHNR and CDR2 FQNEAQ (reference sequence). The CDR3 contains 19 residues. V lost 2 bases and J 0 bases, leaving 19 bases between the germline ends. CDR3 region: CASSLHREAFTTNTGELFF. The CDR3 region has the DNA TGTGCCAGCAGCTTACACAGGGAAGCTTTCACTACGAACACCGGGGAGCTGTTTTTT.

The chain has TRBV27 and TRBJ2-1; D unresolved. Trimming took 6 bases from V and 3 from J, leaving 12 bases between them. The V gene's germline CDR1 is MNHEY and CDR2 SMNVEV (reference sequence). The CDR3 sequence is 14 residues long. CDR3 bases: TGTGCCAGCAGACCTCCCGAACTCTACAATGAGCAGTTCTTC. This sequence encodes CASRPPELYNEQFF.

Notes on this clonotype: The junction differs from germline at one of its ends, possibly a read error. This sequence joins TRBV15 and TRBJ2-7; 10 bases line up with TRBD2. Germline V gene data show CDR1 as LNHNV and CDR2 as YYDKDF (reference sequence). The length of the CDR3 is 14 residues. The CDR3 loop is CATGREASGSEQYF. The DNA for the CDR3 is TGTGCCACCGGCAGAGAGGCTAGCGGGAGCGAGCAGTACTTC.

This clonotype was detected only a few times. The genes are TRBV9 and TRBJ2-7; TRBD2 aligns across 9 bases. Germline V CDR1 and CDR2: SGDLS, YYNGEE. The CDR3 totals 15 residues. V trimming: 2 bases; J trimming: 4 bases; junction bases outside the gene matches: 7. The CDR3 here is CASSVLAGGPYEQYF. DNA of the CDR3: TGTGCCAGCAGCGTTCTTGCGGGAGGGCCTTACGAGCAGTACTTC.

As concerns this clonotype: This may be a read error: a much more frequent sequence differs by one nucleotide. The chain links TRBV15 to TRBJ2-2, with D tentatively TRBD2 (5 bases). Germline-derived CDR1 and CDR2 are LNHNV and YYDKDF (reference sequence). The CDR3 is 14 amino acids. V dropped 6 bases and J dropped 2 bases, with 10 bases sitting between them. The CDR3 DNA is TGTGCCACCAGTGGAGCGGCAAACACCGGGGAGCTGTTTTTT. Translation gives CATSGAANTGELFF.

This clonotype was observed at least ten times. The chain couples TRBV4-3 to TRBJ1-1; no clear D. V was trimmed by 1 base and J by 1 base, leaving 13 bases between them. Per the germline V gene, CDR1 is LGHNA and CDR2 is YSLEER. This CDR3 is 16 amino acids long. CDR3 coding DNA: TGCGCCAGCAGCCAAGGTCGGTTTGCTCAGAACACTGAAGCTTTCTTT. It encodes CASSQGRFAQNTEAFF.

This clonotype was counted between two and nine times. The CDR3 here is CSARGAETYEQYF. The CDR3 region has the DNA TGCAGTGCTCGAGGGGCAGAGACCTACGAGCAGTACTTC. This sequence joins TRBV20-1 and TRBJ2-7; D is perhaps TRBD1 or TRBD2 (5 bases each). Deletions cut 5 bases from V and 2 bases from J, with 13 bases between. CDR1 DFQATT and CDR2 SNEGSKA come from the germline V gene (reference sequence). This CDR3 contains 13 residues.

There are many counts of this clonotype. The CDR3 loop is CASRGDGAYEQYF. The DNA for the CDR3 is TGTGCCAGCAGAGGAGACGGGGCCTACGAGCAGTACTTC. V is TRBV7-9 and J is TRBJ2-7; perhaps TRBD2 as D (5 bases). Per germline, CDR1 SEHNR and CDR2 FQNEAQ (reference sequence). The CDR3 spans 13 residues. Trimming stripped 6 bases from V and 2 bases from J, with 11 bases between.

This clonotype occurred a few times. This chain connects TRBV9 to TRBJ2-7, with 7 bases fitting TRBD1. There are 16 residues in the CDR3. V dropped 0 bases and J dropped 0; count of bases not matched to a gene: 6. Germline CDR1 reads SGDLS; CDR2 reads YYNGEE. The DNA of the CDR3 is TGTGCCAGCAGCGTAGGACAGGGCCCACACTCCTACGAGCAGTACTTC. This translates into CASSVGQGPHSYEQYF.

This clonotype was detected ten times or more. The gene calls are TRBV11-2 and TRBJ2-5, with a tentative D call TRBD2 (6 bases). The CDR3 sequence is 13 residues long. Per the germline V gene, CDR1 is SGHAT and CDR2 is FQNNGV. V was pared by 1 base and J by 5 bases, with 8 bases between. The CDR3 sequence: CASSLGAGETQYF. The CDR3 nucleotides are TGTGCCAGCAGCTTAGGGGCGGGGGAGACCCAGTACTTC.

This clonotype showed up many times. This sequence joins TRBV6-5 and TRBJ1-1; D not resolved. The CDR3 runs 14 residues. Trimming cost V 6 bases and J 4 bases, with 15 bases left between them. From germline, CDR1 is MNHEY and CDR2 SVGAGI. CDR3: CASSHPLERTEAFF. Here the CDR3 DNA reads TGTGCCAGCAGCCATCCCCTCGAGCGCACTGAAGCTTTCTTT.

This clonotype was counted at least ten times. The chain uses TRBV4-3 and TRBJ2-5, with TRBD1 matching over 9 bases. The V and J ends lost 0 bases and 3 bases, in that order; junction bases with no gene match: 8. Per the germline V gene, CDR1 is LGHNA and CDR2 is YSLEER. The CDR3 covers 17 residues. CDR3 in DNA: TGCGCCAGCAGCCAAGATCTTTGGACAGGGGTTGAAGAGACCCAGTACTTC. Translating gives CASSQDLWTGVEETQYF.

The table lists this clonotype with many counts. J is TRBJ2-7 and V is TRBV6-5; TRBD1 matches at 9 bases. From germline, CDR1 is MNHEY and CDR2 SVGAGI. V lost 8 bases to trimming and J lost 3 bases; unmatched junction nucleotides: 5. The CDR3 is made up of 13 amino acids. The CDR3 sequence is CASSGTGNYEQYF. The CDR3 DNA sequence: TGTGCCAGCTCCGGGACAGGGAACTACGAGCAGTACTTC.

Concerning this clonotype itself: A much more abundant neighbour one base away suggests this may be a read error. V gene TRBV11-2 combines with J gene TRBJ2-1, with D possibly matching TRBD2 (6 bases). Germline assignment: CDR1 SGHAT and CDR2 FQNNGV. The V end was cut by 5 bases, the J end by 3 bases, with 14 bases between. This CDR3 is built from 15 residues. CDR3: CASSPQKGLYNEQFF. The CDR3 DNA follows: TGTGCCAGCAGCCCACAAAAGGGACTCTACAATGAGCAGTTCTTC.

At least ten counts were recorded for this clonotype. V and J are TRBV5-6 and TRBJ2-1, with 9 positions matching TRBD2. After removal of 5 bases from V and 4 bases from J, the junction contained 10 bases not matched to a gene. Germline V gene lookup returns CDR1 SGHDT and CDR2 YYEEEE. This CDR3 contains 16 residues. CDR3 residues: CASSLEGLASYNEQFF. The CDR3 DNA reads as TGTGCCAGCAGTCTAGAAGGACTAGCGAGTTACAATGAGCAGTTCTTC. Full variable domain (missing parts from reference TRBV5-6 and TRBJ2-1): DAGVTQSPTHLIKTRGQQVTLRCSPKSGHDTVSWYQQALGQGPQFIFQYYEEEERQRGNFPDRFSGHQFPNYSSELNVNALLLGDSALYLCASSLEGLASYNEQFFGPGTRLTVL.

For this clonotype: A much larger clone lies one base from this, so it may be a read error. The chain carries TRBV19 and TRBJ2-1, with 9 positions matching TRBD2. Germline values: CDR1 LNHDA, CDR2 SQIVND (reference sequence). The V segment lost 5 bases and the J segment 8 bases; nucleotides outside the gene matches: 13. This CDR3 comprises 16 residues. The CDR3 region has the DNA TGTGCCAGTAGTCCTCTAGCGGGACCAGGGTTCTATGAGCAGTTCTTC. Protein sequence: CASSPLAGPGFYEQFF.